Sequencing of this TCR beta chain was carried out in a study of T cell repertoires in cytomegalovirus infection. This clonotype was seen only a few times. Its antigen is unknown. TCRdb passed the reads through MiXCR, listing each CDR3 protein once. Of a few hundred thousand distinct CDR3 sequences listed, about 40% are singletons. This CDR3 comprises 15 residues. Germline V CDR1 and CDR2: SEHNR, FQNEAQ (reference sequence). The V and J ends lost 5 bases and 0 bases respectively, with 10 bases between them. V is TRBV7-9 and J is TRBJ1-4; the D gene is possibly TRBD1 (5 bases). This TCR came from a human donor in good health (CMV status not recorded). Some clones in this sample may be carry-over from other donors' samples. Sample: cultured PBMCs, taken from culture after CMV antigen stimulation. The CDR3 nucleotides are TGTGCCAGCAGCCAGTGGGGCACAACTAATGAAAAACTGTTTTTT. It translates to CASSQWGTTNEKLFF.